The clone carrying this T cell receptor (beta chain) was seen more than once but under ten times. Its antigen is currently unknown. This table comes from immunoSEQ multiplex PCR, and its TCRdb copy is limited to in-frame clones, with some not included. The profile shows roughly 220,000 clones, over 80% of them singletons. Separate from the 666-subject first cohort, the roughly 120-subject validation cohort was the one that the donors belonged to. The CDR3 sequence is 15 residues long. The J segment lost 5 bases and the V segment lost 1 base, leaving 6 bases of the junction unmatched. Looked up from germline, CDR1 is SGHRS and CDR2 is YFSETQ. This sample stems from a study of cytomegalovirus exposure and HLA in healthy donors. Study observations and caveats: Under in vitro conditions, a few CMV-associated chains were confirmed as specific for CMV antigens. The tendency of first-cohort TCR clusters to co-occur in the roughly 120 validation repertoires was identified by a subsequent analysis.

The genes are TRBV5-1 and TRBJ2-7; 10 nucleotides agree with TRBD2. This TCR came from a woman aged 25 to 45 in good health and CMV-seropositive. Specimen: PBMCs. CDR3 amino acids: CASSLPLAGVDEQYF. In DNA form, the CDR3 reads TGCGCCAGCAGCTTGCCCCTAGCGGGAGTGGACGAGCAGTACTTC.